Sequencing of this T cell receptor (beta chain) was carried out in a study of blood T cell repertoires in COVID-19. This CDR3 has 16 amino acids. The V end lost 6 bases, the J end lost 7 bases, and 21 bases lay between the germline ends. Looked up from germline, CDR1 is LNHDA and CDR2 is SQIVND (reference sequence). Sequenced by immunoSEQ multiplex PCR; TCRdb stores in-frame clones only, minus some. The sample lists approximately 180,000 clones; 80% to 90% were seen once. This clone was detected a few times. The sequenced sample consisted of PBMCs or T cells enriched from blood (not recorded which). The chain uses TRBV19 and TRBJ1-4; D might be TRBD1 (5 bases). This sequence was found in a woman between 35 and 50 years old with acute COVID-19. The CDR3 spells CASRGSGSAGREKLFF. The CDR3 DNA follows: TGTGCCAGTAGAGGATCGGGTTCGGCAGGGCGTGAAAAACTGTTTTTT.